This is a list of T cell receptor beta chains from one sample in a study of Ad26.COV2.S vaccination and SARS-CoV-2 variants. Profiling relied on immunoSEQ multiplex PCR, and the TCRdb table lists in-frame clones only, not all of them. The sample shows about 440,000 clones, about 83% of them seen only once. The material was peripheral blood, obtained in a trial of Ad26.COV2.S vaccine versus placebo. The source of these receptors is a person aged 18-60 years who received the Ad26.COV2.S COVID-19 vaccine or a placebo. Both conserved end residues are part of each CDR3. A D gene is named only where the DNA matches it firmly. Size is omitted from some rows. Given values are once, few, many or a class for expanded clones.

CDR3 DNA	CDR3 protein	D gene	clone size	V gene	J gene
TGTGCCAGCAGTCCCCGGGACAGGGCGAATCAGCCCCAGCATTTT	CASSPRDRANQPQHF	TRBD1	-	TRBV27	TRBJ1-5
TGTGCCACCAGTGATTTGGGGCTTGCCGCGGGACTAACTAGCACAGATACGCAGTATTTT	CATSDLGLAAGLTSTDTQYF	TRBD2	-	TRBV24-1	TRBJ2-3
TGTGCCAGTAGTATCAGCGGGAGGGTTTGGTCTGGGGCCAACGTCCTGACTTTC	CASSISGRVWSGANVLTF	TRBD2	-	TRBV19	TRBJ2-6
TGTGCCAGCAGCTTGGGACTAGCGGGTAACAATGAGCAGTTCTTC	CASSLGLAGNNEQFF	TRBD2	once	TRBV5-4	TRBJ2-1
TGTGCCAGCAGCTTAGTGACCCCGGGACTAGCGGGAGTATCCGAAGAGACCCAGTACTTC	CASSLVTPGLAGVSEETQYF	TRBD2	-	TRBV7-8	TRBJ2-5
TGTGCCAGCCGATATAGCGGTAACACCGGGGAGCTGTTTTTT	CASRYSGNTGELFF	-	-	TRBV7-8	TRBJ2-2
TGTGCCAGCAGTTTATCTGGGCGGTGGGGCAGGGGAGAGTATGGCTACACCTTC	CASSLSGRWGRGEYGYTF	-	-	TRBV28	TRBJ1-2
TGTGCCAGCCGTATCGGGACAGAGTCTGAAAAACTGTTTTTT	CASRIGTESEKLFF	TRBD1	once	TRBV25-1	TRBJ1-4
TGTGCCAGCAGTCCTACAGGGCCCGGTGGCTACACCTTC	CASSPTGPGGYTF	-	-	TRBV27	TRBJ1-2
TGTGCCAGCTCACCAGTGCAGGGCTATCAGCCCCAGCATTTT	CASSPVQGYQPQHF	-	-	TRBV18	TRBJ1-5
TGTGCCAGTAGTATAGAAGAAGCTAGCGGGGATCCCGGGATGTGTACGCAGTATTTT	CASSIEEASGDPGMCTQYF	TRBD2	-	TRBV19	TRBJ2-3
TGTGCCAGCAGGTCTTGGGGGCAGTCAGGCTATGGCTACACCTTC	CASRSWGQSGYGYTF	-	-	TRBV27	TRBJ1-2
TGTGCCAGCAGCCCACCGGGACTAGCGACTAATGAGCAGTTCTTC	CASSPPGLATNEQFF	TRBD2	-	TRBV6-5	TRBJ2-1
TGTGCCAGCAGCGGAAGAGGGCTAGCGATCCAAGAGACCCAGTACTTC	CASSGRGLAIQETQYF	-	once	TRBV9	TRBJ2-5
TGTGCCAGCAGCCTGACAGAAAACTATGGCTACACCTTC	CASSLTENYGYTF	-	-	TRBV9	TRBJ1-2
TGTGCCAGCAGCGTGAGAGATACAGGGGGAGGGACTGAAGCTTTCTTT	CASSVRDTGGGTEAFF	TRBD1	-	TRBV9	TRBJ1-1
TGTGCCAGCAGTGAATCCGGCGACGATGGCTACACCTTC	CASSESGDDGYTF	-	-	TRBV2	TRBJ1-2